This passage covers 17 T cell receptor beta chains from one sample sequenced in a study of T cell responses to AZD1222 COVID-19 vaccine. Clones were sequenced by immunoSEQ multiplex PCR, and TCRdb holds only the in-frame ones, with some missing. The sample comprises about 100,000 clones, over 70% of which are singletons, and about 8.7% rests with the top ten. The specimen comprised peripheral blood, sampled on day 0 of AZD1222 vaccination. The receptors stem from an adult in good health.

J is TRBJ2-1 and V is TRBV29-1, with TRBD2 matching over 11 bases. V dropped 8 bases and J dropped 4; count of bases not matched to a gene: 7. The germline CDR1 and CDR2 sequences are SQVTM and ANQGSEA. This CDR3 comprises 14 residues. The CDR3 spells CSSRTSGPYNEQFF. CDR3 nucleotides: TGCAGCTCTAGGACTAGCGGGCCGTACAATGAGCAGTTCTTC.

This chain links TRBV7-6 with TRBJ2-2; D remains ambiguous. V was trimmed by 5 bases and J by 0 bases, leaving 4 bases between them. CDR3 size: 13 residues. The germline gives CDR1 SGHVS, CDR2 FNYEAQ. The CDR3 DNA reads as TGTGCCAGCAGCCCCACGAACACCGGGGAGCTGTTTTTT. It codes for CASSPTNTGELFF. The entire variable domain, with the rest obtained from reference TRBV7-6 and TRBJ2-2, is as follows: GAGVSQSPRYKVTKRGQDVALRCDPISGHVSLYWYRQALGQGPEFLTYFNYEAQQDKSGLPNDRFSAERPEGSISTLTIQRTEQRDSAMYRCASSPTNTGELFFGEGSRLTVL.

This chain links TRBV14 with TRBJ1-1; D perhaps matches TRBD1 (5 bases). V lost 0 bases and J 5 bases, leaving 10 bases between the germline ends. The CDR3 sequence is 14 residues long. Per the germline V gene, CDR1 is SGHDN and CDR2 is FVKESK. The chain's CDR3 is CASSQETTATEAFF. In DNA, the CDR3 is TGTGCCAGCAGCCAAGAAACGACAGCTACTGAAGCTTTCTTT.

The DNA of the CDR3 is TGTGCCAGCAGTTACCCGGCCAGGTGGGACGAGCAGTACTTC. This codes for CASSYPARWDEQYF. V is TRBV6-2 or TRBV6-3 and J is TRBJ2-7; D unclear. The V and J ends lost 2 bases and 5 bases respectively, with 13 bases between them. This CDR3 comprises 14 residues. Germline V gives CDR1 MNHEY, CDR2 SVGEGT.

The J gene is TRBJ1-2, the V gene TRBV6-2 or TRBV6-3; D gene ambiguous. Per the germline V gene, CDR1 is MNHEY and CDR2 is SVGEGT. The CDR3 totals 14 residues. V lost 0 bases, J lost 2 bases, and 7 bases lay in between. The CDR3 bases are TGTGCCAGCAGTTACTCCCGGAACAACTATGGCTACACCTTC. Translating it yields CASSYSRNNYGYTF.

The chain employs TRBV9 and TRBJ2-7; TRBD1 matches 8 bases. CDR1 and CDR2 (germline): SGDLS, YYNGEE. V dropped 3 bases and J dropped 5; count of bases not matched to a gene: 1. The CDR3 is made up of 12 amino acids. The CDR3 reads CASSAGGDEQYF. The CDR3 DNA reads TGTGCCAGCAGCGCAGGGGGCGACGAGCAGTACTTC. Based on the CDR3 plus reference TRBV9 and TRBJ2-7, the full variable domain is DSGVTQTPKHLITATGQRVTLRCSPRSGDLSVYWYQQSLDQGLQFLIQYYNGEERAKGNILERFSAQQFPDLHSELNLSSLELGDSALYFCASSAGGDEQYFGPGTRLTVT.

V and J are TRBV6-4 and TRBJ2-1; no clear D. CDR1 is MRHNA, CDR2 SNTAGT, per germline. V lost 0 bases and J lost 0, with 6 bases in between. This CDR3 spans 15 amino acids. The CDR3 here is CASSDSASSYNEQFF. DNA of the CDR3: TGTGCCAGCAGTGACTCTGCCAGCTCCTACAATGAGCAGTTCTTC.

J is TRBJ1-2 and V is TRBV15, with D unclear. CDR1 is LNHNV and CDR2 is YYDKDF in the germline V gene (reference sequence). The CDR3 has 14 residues. V lost 3 bases and J 4 bases, leaving 12 bases between the germline ends. The CDR3: CATSSPKGSYGYTF. For the CDR3, the DNA is TGTGCCACCAGCAGTCCCAAAGGGAGCTATGGCTACACCTTC.

J is TRBJ1-1 and V is TRBV6-5, with D maybe TRBD1 (6 bases). Germline CDR1 reads MNHEY; CDR2 reads SVGAGI. This CDR3 is 15 amino acids long. V gave up 5 bases and J gave up 6 bases, with 19 bases separating them. The CDR3 DNA follows: TGTGCCAGCAGTCCCCAGGACAGTGTAGGACCTGAAGCTTTCTTT. Its translation is CASSPQDSVGPEAFF.

The V gene is TRBV4-3, the J gene TRBJ2-2; D call uncertain. Deletions cut 2 bases from V and 1 base from J, with 11 bases between. CDR3 length: 16 residues. The germline CDR1 and CDR2 sequences are LGHNA and YSLEER. CDR3 sequence: CASSQTTPGNTGELFF. The CDR3 coding sequence is TGCGCCAGCAGCCAAACGACTCCCGGGAACACCGGGGAGCTGTTTTTT.

The rearrangement uses TRBV7-9 and TRBJ2-3, with 9 bases matching TRBD1. CDR3 length: 15 amino acids. Germline CDR1 is SEHNR and CDR2 is FQNEAQ (reference sequence). J lost 6 bases, V lost 7 bases, and 11 bases had no gene match. This chain's CDR3 is CASIRNTGGADTQYF. The CDR3 nucleotides read TGTGCCAGCATCAGGAACACAGGGGGCGCGGATACGCAGTATTTT.

This chain connects TRBV7-3 to TRBJ1-1; D is undetermined. Germline CDR1 and CDR2: SGHTA and FQGTGA. Trimming took 3 bases from V and 2 from J, leaving 7 bases between them. The CDR3 totals 13 residues. In nucleotides, the CDR3 is TGTGCCAGCAGCTTGAAGGTTAACACTGAAGCTTTCTTT. The encoded protein is CASSLKVNTEAFF.

The chain has TRBV21-1 and TRBJ1-2. TRBV21-1 counts as a pseudogene. The CDR3 length is 11 residues. CDR3 sequence (DNA): TGTGTCTTGATTCGGGGGAATGGCTACACCTTC. Protein: CVLIRGNGYTF.

This clone was observed once. The chain links TRBV29-1 to TRBJ1-2; TRBD1 might be the D (5 bases). The CDR3 is 13 amino acids. CDR1 and CDR2 from the germline V gene are SQVTM and ANQGSEA. The V end lost 3 bases, the J end lost 2 bases, and 10 bases lay between the germline ends. The DNA for the CDR3 is TGCAGCGTTGACAGGGAAGGGAACTATGGCTACACCTTC. Translating gives CSVDREGNYGYTF.

The chain recombines TRBV25-1 with TRBJ1-6; tentative D call: TRBD1 (6 bases). Germline V gene lookup returns CDR1 MGHDK and CDR2 SYGVNS. The CDR3 covers 16 residues. V was trimmed by 5 bases and J by 8 bases, leaving 19 bases between them. CDR3 protein: CASSSHRDRSDSPLHF. The CDR3 DNA sequence: TGTGCCAGCAGTTCCCACAGGGATCGTTCGGATTCACCCCTCCACTTT.

The V gene is TRBV4-1, the J gene TRBJ2-2; 10 nucleotides align to TRBD2. Germline CDR1 is MGHRA and CDR2 is YSYEKL. The CDR3 runs to 20 residues. The V segment lost 5 bases and the J segment 0 bases; nucleotides outside the gene matches: 15. In DNA, the CDR3 is TGCGCCAGCAGCGAGTTGGGACTAGCGCGCACGAAAACGAACACCGGGGAGCTGTTTTTT. Its protein is CASSELGLARTKTNTGELFF.

The V and J genes are TRBV5-6 and TRBJ2-7; TRBD1 might be the D (6 bases). Trimming stripped 0 bases from V and 3 bases from J, with 10 bases between. Germline V gives CDR1 SGHDT, CDR2 YYEEEE. CDR3 size: 14 residues. This CDR3 reads CASSLGAGDYEQYF. CDR3 DNA: TGTGCCAGCAGCTTGGGTGCAGGGGACTACGAGCAGTACTTC. Variable domain in full (rest from reference TRBV5-6 and TRBJ2-7): DAGVTQSPTHLIKTRGQQVTLRCSPKSGHDTVSWYQQALGQGPQFIFQYYEEEERQRGNFPDRFSGHQFPNYSSELNVNALLLGDSALYLCASSLGAGDYEQYFGPGTRLTVT.